This TCR beta chain is drawn from a study of human T cells and chemical hapten exposure. J was trimmed by 3 bases and V by 7 bases; bases with no gene match: 8. Germline CDR1 reads SQVTM; CDR2 reads ANQGSEA. The CDR3 covers 13 residues. Regarding time point: patch test 3, about 24 weeks after DPC sensitization. Treatment: therapeutic diphenylcyclopropenone sensitization with weekly scalp DPC. This clonotype came up many times. TCRdb analysed the RACE reads with MiXCR anew, one entry per CDR3 protein. The data contain about 82,000 distinct CDR3 sequences, roughly 13% of them singletons. This sequence originates from a woman aged 45-65 years with alopecia areata. Some clones in this sample may be carry-over from other donors' samples. The chain recombines TRBV29-1 with TRBJ1-2, with 7 bases that match TRBD1. Material: whole blood, obtained in connection with sensitization to the hapten diphenylcyclopropenone (DPC). DNA of the CDR3: TGCAGCGCTAACCGACAGGGTCACTATGGCTACACCTTC. The encoded protein is CSANRQGHYGYTF.